What follows are 30 T cell receptor beta chains derived from one specimen sequenced in a study of T cell responses to AZD1222 COVID-19 vaccine. Generated by immunoSEQ multiplex PCR, the TCRdb table keeps only in-frame clones and is missing some. The table has roughly 82,000 clones, 80% to 90% seen once. The sample in question was peripheral blood, obtained on day 0 of AZD1222 vaccination. The receptors stem from an adult in good health.

V usage is TRBV19 and J usage is TRBJ2-7, with no clear D. The V end was cut by 2 bases, the J end by 1 base, with 6 bases between. Germline assignment: CDR1 LNHDA and CDR2 SQIVND (reference sequence). CDR3 length: 13 residues. CDR3 in amino acids: CASSISQSYEQYF. The CDR3 DNA sequence: TGTGCCAGTAGTATAAGCCAGTCCTACGAGCAGTACTTC.

This clone was recorded only once. The chain employs TRBV13 and TRBJ2-3, with a weak D call TRBD2 (6 bases). V dropped 6 bases and J dropped 2 bases, with 12 bases sitting between them. Germline V CDR1 and CDR2: PRHDT, FYEKMQ (reference sequence). The CDR3 totals 14 residues. DNA for the CDR3: TGTGCCAGCAGGCCCGGGAGCCCCACAGATACGCAGTATTTT. Protein: CASRPGSPTDTQYF. Combining the CDR3 with reference TRBV13 and TRBJ2-3 gives the whole variable domain AAGVIQSPRHLIKEKRETATLKCYPIPRHDTVYWYQQGPGQDPQFLISFYEKMQSDKGSIPDRFSAQQFSDYHSELNMSSLELGDSALYFCASRPGSPTDTQYFGPGTRLTVL.

This rearrangement joins TRBV7-2 to TRBJ2-5; D call uncertain. This CDR3 contains 14 residues. Germline CDR1 SGHTA, CDR2 FQGNSA. Trimming cost V 1 base and J 4 bases, with 10 bases left between them. CDR3 DNA sequence: TGTGCCAGCAGCTTAGGACACGTTGCAGAGACCCAGTACTTC. Encoded protein: CASSLGHVAETQYF.

J is TRBJ1-2 and V is TRBV7-2; D gene unclear. In germline, CDR1 is SGHTA, CDR2 FQGNSA. The CDR3 covers 13 residues. The V and J ends lost 4 bases and 4 bases respectively, with 10 bases between them. CDR3 residues: CASSSGLLYGYTF. The CDR3 coding sequence is TGTGCCAGCAGCTCCGGACTGCTCTATGGCTACACCTTC.

The chain combines TRBV29-1 with TRBJ2-2; D possibly matches TRBD1 or TRBD2 (5 bases each). V lost 6 bases and J lost 2, with 13 bases in between. The CDR3 has 14 residues. In germline, CDR1 is SQVTM, CDR2 ANQGSEA. As DNA, the CDR3 is TGCAGCGTCCCGTGGGACGGTAACACCGGGGAGCTGTTTTTT. It encodes CSVPWDGNTGELFF.

The rearrangement links TRBV5-6 to TRBJ2-2; D is perhaps TRBD2 (6 bases). Germline assignment: CDR1 SGHDT and CDR2 YYEEEE. This CDR3 region has 15 residues. Trimming removed 3 bases from V and 2 bases from J, with 11 bases in between. Written as DNA, the CDR3 is TGTGCCAGCAGCTACTTTAGCGGAAACACCGGGGAGCTGTTTTTT. Encoded protein: CASSYFSGNTGELFF.

This clone has only a few counts. This sequence joins TRBV10-3 and TRBJ2-5; the match to TRBD2 covers 8 bases. CDR1 ENHRY and CDR2 SYGVKD come from the germline V gene. V shed 3 bases, J shed 5 bases, and the junction held 11 bases outside the gene matches. The CDR3 consists of 16 residues. The CDR3 reads CAISDSDSPGGETQYF. The CDR3 region has the DNA TGTGCCATCAGTGACTCTGACTCGCCGGGGGGGGAGACCCAGTACTTC.

The chain carries TRBV28 and TRBJ2-3; the match to TRBD2 covers 10 bases. V trimming: 4 bases; J trimming: 5 bases; junction bases outside the gene matches: 24. This CDR3 contains 21 residues. Germline loops: CDR1 MDHEN, CDR2 SYDVKM. This chain's CDR3 is CASSYPGVAPAGGHHRDTQYF. CDR3 bases: TGTGCCAGCAGTTATCCCGGGGTTGCGCCAGCGGGGGGGCATCACAGAGATACGCAGTATTTT.

This clone has a handful of counts. The J gene is TRBJ1-5, the V gene TRBV19, with D maybe TRBD1 (6 bases). From germline, CDR1 is LNHDA and CDR2 SQIVND (reference sequence). The CDR3 contains 15 residues. V lost 6 bases, J lost 0 bases, and 12 bases lay in between. The CDR3 nucleotides are TGTGCCAGTAGGGGTAGGGGGGATAGCAATCAGCCCCAGCATTTT. The encoded protein is CASRGRGDSNQPQHF.

This rearrangement joins TRBV11-1 to TRBJ1-2; no definite D call. This CDR3 has 15 amino acids. The V and J ends lost 5 bases and 0 bases respectively, with 13 bases between them. The germline CDR1 and CDR2 sequences are SGHAT and FQDESV (reference sequence). CDR3 amino acids: CASSPRAFANYGYTF. Here the CDR3 DNA reads TGTGCCAGCAGCCCCCGCGCGTTTGCTAACTATGGCTACACCTTC. Together with reference TRBV11-1 and TRBJ1-2, the CDR3 gives the full variable domain: EAEVAQSPRYKITEKSQAVAFWCDPISGHATLYWYRQILGQGPELLVQFQDESVVDDSQLPKDRFSAERLKGVDSTLKIQPAELGDSAMYLCASSPRAFANYGYTFGSGTRLTVV.

V is TRBV7-3 and J is TRBJ2-1; 7 bases map to TRBD2. V was pared by 4 bases and J by 9 bases, with 15 bases of the junction left unmatched. The CDR3 covers 16 residues. Germline lookup yields CDR1 SGHTA and CDR2 FQGTGA. CDR3: CASSSPRTSGTGEQFF. The CDR3 coding sequence is TGTGCCAGCAGCTCGCCAAGGACTAGTGGGACGGGTGAGCAGTTCTTC.

The chain combines TRBV7-3 with TRBJ2-1; D may be TRBD1 (6 bases). This CDR3 comprises 14 residues. In germline, CDR1 is SGHTA, CDR2 FQGTGA. V gave up 5 bases and J gave up 2 bases, with 10 bases separating them. In nucleotides, the CDR3 is TGTGCCAGCAGCCTACAGGGCACCTACAATGAGCAGTTCTTC. It codes for CASSLQGTYNEQFF.

The CDR3 region has the DNA TGCGCCAGCAGCTTGGGGGACACAAACACCGGGGAGCTGTTTTTT. Translated, it gives CASSLGDTNTGELFF. The chain carries TRBV5-1 and TRBJ2-2, with D possibly TRBD1 on 6 matching bases. Trimming removed 0 bases from V and 2 bases from J, with 8 bases in between. The CDR3 has 15 residues. The V gene's germline CDR1 is SGHRS and CDR2 YFSETQ.

V is TRBV2 and J is TRBJ1-5; 7 nucleotides align to TRBD1. Trimming cost V 6 bases and J 2 bases; bases outside gene matches: 4. Germline CDR1 reads SNHLY; CDR2 reads FYNNEI. The CDR3 spans 14 residues. The CDR3 is CASSVGQGNQPQHF. In DNA form, the CDR3 reads TGTGCCAGCAGCGTCGGACAGGGCAATCAGCCCCAGCATTTT. The complete variable domain, with remaining parts taken from reference TRBV2 and TRBJ1-5, reads EPEVTQTPSHQVTQMGQEVILRCVPISNHLYFYWYRQILGQKVEFLVSFYNNEISEKSEIFDDQFSVERPDGSNFTLKIRSTKLEDSAMYFCASSVGQGNQPQHFGDGTRLSIL.

The gene calls are TRBV5-8 and TRBJ2-5; 8 bases fit TRBD2. This CDR3 contains 14 residues. Germline-derived CDR1 and CDR2 are SGHTS and YDEGEE. Trimming cost V 0 bases and J 4 bases; bases outside gene matches: 2. The CDR3 spells CASSLAAGGETQYF. DNA for the CDR3: TGTGCCAGCAGCTTGGCCGCGGGGGGAGAGACCCAGTACTTC.

This chain connects TRBV7-9 to TRBJ2-3, with a possible D match to TRBD1 (5 bases). V was trimmed by 5 bases and J by 3 bases, leaving 18 bases between them. Germline V gene sequence: CDR1 SEHNR, CDR2 FQNEAQ (reference sequence). CDR3 length: 16 residues. CDR3 sequence reads: CASSPLRQLNTDTQYF. CDR3 bases: TGTGCCAGCAGCCCCCTCCGACAGCTGAATACAGATACGCAGTATTTT.

This clone was recorded once. The chain employs TRBV27 and TRBJ1-1; no firm D call. CDR3 length equals 14 residues. V was shortened by 8 bases and J by 4 bases, with 17 bases between the two germline ends. Germline V CDR1 and CDR2: MNHEY, SMNVEV (reference sequence). The CDR3 sequence: CASRSGPIATEAFF. The CDR3 region has the DNA TGTGCCAGCCGTTCCGGACCTATCGCCACTGAAGCTTTCTTT.

The chain uses TRBV7-2 and TRBJ2-4, with 7 bases matching TRBD2. Looked up from germline, CDR1 is SGHTA and CDR2 is FQGNSA. The junction had 12 bases not matched to a gene; V was cut back by 5 bases and J by 8 bases. This CDR3 is 15 amino acids long. The CDR3 coding sequence is TGTGCCAGCAGCCCCCGTCGGGCAGGGAGGGACATTCAGTACTTC. This codes for CASSPRRAGRDIQYF.

The gene calls are TRBV18 and TRBJ1-2; D unresolved. Looked up from germline, CDR1 is KGHSH and CDR2 is LQKENI. Trimming removed 2 bases at V and 7 bases at J, with 17 bases between. The CDR3 is 15 residues long. This CDR3 reads CASSPSGIRPGGYTF. CDR3 nucleotide sequence: TGTGCCAGCTCACCAAGCGGCATCCGACCCGGTGGCTACACCTTC.

The table lists this clone with a count of one. The J gene is TRBJ2-6, the V gene TRBV11-3; possible D gene TRBD1, 6 bases. CDR3 length equals 16 residues. Trimming cost V 4 bases and J 0 bases, with 10 bases left between them. In germline, CDR1 is SGHNT, CDR2 YENEEA. The chain's CDR3 is CASSSGEGSGANVLTF. The CDR3 DNA sequence: TGTGCCAGCAGCTCAGGGGAAGGCTCTGGGGCCAACGTCCTGACTTTC.

This clone showed up just once. This chain joins TRBV10-3 and TRBJ1-6, with a weak D call TRBD1 (5 bases). The ends were cut back, 2 bases at V and 5 bases at J, with 10 bases in the middle. This CDR3 contains 15 residues. CDR1 ENHRY and CDR2 SYGVKD come from the germline V gene. This CDR3 is CAISEAGGNNSPLHF. CDR3 DNA: TGTGCCATCAGTGAGGCGGGGGGGAATAATTCACCCCTCCACTTT.

The chain combines TRBV3-1 (or the pseudogene TRBV3-2) with TRBJ2-3; 12 nucleotides agree with TRBD1. CDR3 size: 17 residues. The V gene end was trimmed by 2 bases and the J gene end by 5 bases; junction bases not matched to a gene: 8. Germline assignment: CDR1 LGHDT and CDR2 YNNKEL (reference sequence). Here the CDR3 DNA reads TGTGCCAGCAGCCAAACCCCCGGGACAGGGGGCGAAGATACGCAGTATTTT. This codes for CASSQTPGTGGEDTQYF.

The chain uses TRBV12-3 or TRBV12-4 and TRBJ1-2; no clear D. The CDR3 totals 12 residues. Trimming removed 4 bases at V and 8 bases at J, with 11 bases between. CDR3 residues: CASSSLQGGYTF. The CDR3 nucleotides read TGTGCCAGCAGTTCCCTACAAGGAGGCTACACCTTC.

This clone was observed a single time. The chain carries TRBV7-3 and TRBJ2-5, with D hard to call. The length of the CDR3 is 13 residues. Germline V gives CDR1 SGHTA, CDR2 FQGTGA. Deletions cut 5 bases from V and 4 bases from J, with 11 bases between. The CDR3 region is CASSNRARETQYF. The CDR3 DNA is TGTGCCAGCAGCAACCGGGCCAGAGAGACCCAGTACTTC.

In its sample, this clone was seen a few times. The chain is built from TRBV19 and TRBJ1-1, with D unresolved. The CDR3 length is 13 residues. Per the germline V gene, CDR1 is LNHDA and CDR2 is SQIVND (reference sequence). V gave up 5 bases and J gave up 0 bases, with 7 bases separating them. The CDR3 DNA sequence: TGTGCCAGTAGTGGCAGGATGAACACTGAAGCTTTCTTT. Amino acid sequence: CASSGRMNTEAFF.

The CDR3 protein is CASSPPGLAGGQNEQYF. The CDR3 DNA is TGTGCCAGCAGCCCCCCCGGACTAGCGGGGGGGCAGAACGAGCAGTACTTC. The chain combines TRBV7-2 with TRBJ2-7; TRBD2 agrees at 15 bases. Germline lookup yields CDR1 SGHTA and CDR2 FQGNSA. This CDR3 has 17 residues. V was clipped by 5 bases and J by 5 bases; unmatched bases: 10.

The rearrangement uses TRBV29-1 and TRBJ1-2; 7 bases are shared with TRBD1. Germline CDR1 and CDR2: SQVTM and ANQGSEA. The junction had 8 bases not matched to a gene; V was cut back by 3 bases and J by 4 bases. This CDR3 has 14 amino acids. CDR3 protein: CSVDASGTAYGYTF. CDR3 DNA: TGCAGCGTTGACGCCTCCGGGACAGCCTATGGCTACACCTTC.

The chain combines TRBV12-3 or TRBV12-4 with TRBJ1-5, with 9 positions matching TRBD1. This CDR3 has 13 residues. The junction had 4 bases not matched to a gene; V was cut back by 6 bases and J by 7 bases. DNA of the CDR3: TGTGCCAGCAGACAGGGGGCGGGGCAGCCCCAGCATTTT. It translates to CASRQGAGQPQHF.

The chain couples TRBV13 to TRBJ1-2, with unresolved D. CDR1 is PRHDT, CDR2 FYEKMQ, per germline (reference sequence). The CDR3 has 15 amino acids. V was clipped by 0 bases and J by 7 bases, with 15 bases between them. Here the CDR3 reads CASSLGAGGLRGYTF. For the CDR3, the DNA is TGTGCCAGCAGCTTAGGTGCGGGCGGACTACGTGGCTACACCTTC.

By sample fraction, this clone is medium-sized. The chain uses TRBV7-6 and TRBJ2-7, with D tentatively TRBD2 (6 bases). CDR1 SGHVS and CDR2 FNYEAQ come from the germline V gene. The CDR3 extends over 15 amino acids. Trimming left V 5 bases short and J 0 bases short, with 14 bases between. Here the CDR3 DNA reads TGTGCCAGCAGCCCCCGGACTAAAGACTCCTACGAGCAGTACTTC. Translating gives CASSPRTKDSYEQYF.